These 20 T cell receptor beta chains share one sample of origin, sequenced in a study of T cells after yellow fever vaccination. TCRdb processed the 5' RACE reads anew with MiXCR; each CDR3 protein has one entry. Among fewer than 350,000 distinct CDR3 sequences listed, more than 3% were seen once. Sequenced material: PBMCs, taken on the day of the yellow fever booster vaccination. These receptors came from a man between 18 and 29 years old who received the YFV17D yellow fever vaccine.

This clonotype came up a few times. The chain uses TRBV7-8 and TRBJ1-5; D is possibly TRBD1 (6 bases). The germline V gene encodes CDR1 SGHVS and CDR2 FQNEAQ. This CDR3 spans 15 amino acids. V gave up 3 bases and J gave up 1 base, with 10 bases separating them. The CDR3 sequence: CASSLTGPSNQPQHF. CDR3 bases: TGTGCCAGCAGCTTGACAGGACCGAGCAATCAGCCCCAGCATTTT. Combining the CDR3 with reference TRBV7-8 and TRBJ1-5 gives the whole variable domain GAGVSQSPRYKVAKRGQDVALRCDPISGHVSLFWYQQALGQGPEFLTYFQNEAQLDKSGLPSDRFFAERPEGSVSTLKIQRTQQEDSAVYLCASSLTGPSNQPQHFGDGTRLSIL.

A few counts support this clonotype. The V gene is TRBV5-1, the J gene TRBJ1-2, with 8 bases fitting TRBD1. Trimming took 4 bases from V and 2 from J; bases not matched to a gene: 7. The CDR3 consists of 15 residues. The germline gives CDR1 SGHRS, CDR2 YFSETQ. The CDR3 sequence: CASSPGQGSNYGYTF. CDR3 nucleotides: TGCGCCAGCAGCCCAGGACAGGGCTCGAACTATGGCTACACCTTC.

The chain has TRBV6-2 or TRBV6-3 and TRBJ2-5, with 7 bases matching TRBD2. The CDR3 is made up of 14 amino acids. Germline-derived CDR1 and CDR2 are MNHEY and SVGEGT. After removal of 11 bases from V and 7 bases from J, the junction contained 16 bases not matched to a gene. The CDR3 sequence: CAGSVLAPGGTQYF. Here the CDR3 DNA reads TGTGCCGGATCCGTACTAGCGCCTGGGGGGACCCAGTACTTC.

This clonotype was picked up many times. Written as DNA, the CDR3 is TGTGCCAGCAGCCAAGATGTGGCTGGGGCAGATACGCAGTATTTT. This sequence encodes CASSQDVAGADTQYF. The rearrangement links TRBV14 to TRBJ2-3, with no clear D. CDR3 length equals 15 residues. Trimming took 0 bases from V and 4 from J, leaving 11 bases between them. Germline loops: CDR1 SGHDN, CDR2 FVKESK.

V gene TRBV6-1 combines with J gene TRBJ2-5, with 7 positions matching TRBD1. There are 15 residues in the CDR3. The junction had 16 bases not matched to a gene; V was cut back by 11 bases and J by 4 bases. CDR1 is MNHNS and CDR2 is SASEGT in the germline V gene. CDR3 amino acids: CAGDRSGTDGETQYF. CDR3 sequence (DNA): TGTGCCGGCGACCGATCCGGGACAGACGGAGAGACCCAGTACTTC.

V and J are TRBV3-1 and TRBJ2-1; D not certain. V was trimmed by 3 bases and J by 5 bases, leaving 8 bases between them. Germline V gives CDR1 LGHDT, CDR2 YNNKEL (reference sequence). There are 13 residues in the CDR3. The CDR3 sequence is CASSQRRDNEQFF. The CDR3 nucleotides read TGTGCCAGCAGCCAGAGACGGGACAATGAGCAGTTCTTC.

This clonotype was detected many times. J is TRBJ2-1 and V is TRBV19; D may be TRBD2 (6 bases). The CDR3 contains 14 residues. The germline V gene encodes CDR1 LNHDA and CDR2 SQIVND (reference sequence). The V end was cut by 3 bases, the J end by 9 bases, with 15 bases between. The CDR3 sequence is CASSIGRGSSEQFF. DNA for the CDR3: TGTGCCAGTAGTATCGGACGGGGGAGCAGTGAGCAGTTCTTC.

This clonotype was picked up many times. CDR3 sequence (DNA): TGCAGCTTCCTCGGGGAGCTTGGGAACACTGAAGCTTTCTTT. Protein: CSFLGELGNTEAFF. The chain is built from TRBV29-1 and TRBJ1-1; D is ambiguous. Germline loops: CDR1 SQVTM, CDR2 ANQGSEA. This CDR3 has 14 residues. V gave up 8 bases and J gave up 1 base, with 17 bases separating them.

This clonotype was seen many times. This chain connects TRBV24-1 to TRBJ2-1; 9 bases align to TRBD1. With V trimmed by 4 bases and J by 0 bases, 3 bases remained unmatched. Germline CDR1 reads KGHDR; CDR2 reads SFDVKD. This CDR3 comprises 16 residues. CDR3 sequence reads: CATSDDRGGSYNEQFF. The CDR3 nucleotides read TGTGCCACCAGTGACGACAGGGGGGGCTCCTACAATGAGCAGTTCTTC.

This clonotype was counted many times. The chain uses TRBV3-1 and TRBJ2-7; TRBD1 agrees at 9 bases. The CDR3 spans 15 residues. Germline V gene sequence: CDR1 LGHDT, CDR2 YNNKEL (reference sequence). J lost 4 bases, V lost 2 bases, and 6 bases had no gene match. In DNA, the CDR3 is TGTGCCAGCAGCCAATCCGGACAGGGGACGTACGAGCAGTACTTC. Residues: CASSQSGQGTYEQYF.

This clonotype was seen a few times. V and J are TRBV27 and TRBJ2-7, with a tentative D call TRBD2 (5 bases). CDR1 MNHEY and CDR2 SMNVEV come from the germline V gene (reference sequence). The CDR3 is 15 residues long. Trimming removed 5 bases from V and 1 base from J, with 15 bases in between. CDR3 loop: CASSPKDSRSYEQYV. The CDR3 DNA sequence: TGTGCCAGCAGTCCCAAGGACTCTAGGTCCTACGAGCAGTACGTC.

The V call is TRBV3-1, the J call TRBJ1-4; D unclear. V was clipped by 5 bases and J by 6 bases, with 16 bases between them. CDR1 is LGHDT and CDR2 is YNNKEL in the germline V gene (reference sequence). CDR3 length: 15 residues. The CDR3 DNA reads TGTGCCAGCAGCACCCGATTCGGGGAATATGAAAAACTGTTTTTT. Protein sequence: CASSTRFGEYEKLFF.

At least ten counts were recorded for this clonotype. This chain connects TRBV6-5 to TRBJ1-5; the D gene is possibly TRBD1 (6 bases). CDR3 length equals 17 residues. V gave up 0 bases and J gave up 2 bases, with 14 bases separating them. Per the germline V gene, CDR1 is MNHEY and CDR2 is SVGAGI. CDR3 region: CASSYSFTGLGNQPQHF. In DNA, the CDR3 is TGTGCCAGCAGTTACTCGTTTACAGGGCTTGGCAATCAGCCCCAGCATTTT.

This clonotype appeared a few times. The chain combines TRBV3-1 with TRBJ2-2; 9 nucleotides align to TRBD1. This CDR3 has 15 residues. Germline V gene lookup returns CDR1 LGHDT and CDR2 YNNKEL (reference sequence). The V segment lost 4 bases and the J segment 3 bases; nucleotides outside the gene matches: 3. This CDR3 reads CASSRDRVYTGELFF. CDR3 sequence (DNA): TGTGCCAGCAGCCGGGACAGGGTATACACCGGGGAGCTGTTTTTT.

This chain uses TRBV3-1 with TRBJ2-3; D is unresolved. Germline CDR1 reads LGHDT; CDR2 reads YNNKEL (reference sequence). With 3 bases removed from V and 0 bases from J, the gap between germline ends came to 7 bases. The CDR3 is 14 amino acids. CDR3 in DNA: TGTGCCAGCAGCCATTCATCGAGCACAGATACGCAGTATTTT. It codes for CASSHSSSTDTQYF.

This chain joins TRBV5-1 and TRBJ2-7; 11 bases map to TRBD1. With V trimmed by 7 bases and J by 3 bases, 6 bases remained unmatched. Looked up from germline, CDR1 is SGHRS and CDR2 is YFSETQ. The CDR3 is made up of 14 amino acids. CDR3 sequence reads: CASGPGTGGYEQYF. DNA of the CDR3: TGCGCCAGCGGTCCCGGGACAGGGGGCTACGAGCAGTACTTC.

This clonotype showed up many times. This chain joins TRBV20-1 and TRBJ1-2; TRBD1 might be the D (5 bases). From germline, CDR1 is DFQATT and CDR2 SNEGSKA (reference sequence). This CDR3 is 14 amino acids long. V lost 1 base to trimming and J lost 1 base, with 10 bases between them. CDR3 region: CSARGGRHNYGYTF. DNA for the CDR3: TGCAGTGCTAGAGGGGGCAGGCATAACTATGGCTACACCTTC.

The gene calls are TRBV7-2 and TRBJ2-3, with TRBD2 matching over 8 bases. With 4 bases clipped from V and 6 bases from J, the junction kept 9 bases outside the gene matches. CDR1 SGHTA and CDR2 FQGNSA come from the germline V gene. There are 15 residues in the CDR3. The CDR3 coding sequence is TGTGCCAGCAGCTACCCGGGGGGGGCCTGGGATACGCAGTATTTT. It encodes CASSYPGGAWDTQYF.

This clonotype was recorded a few times. V gene TRBV14 combines with J gene TRBJ2-6; D unclear. Trimming cost V 1 base and J 0 bases, with 10 bases left between them. The CDR3 runs 17 residues. Germline V lookup: CDR1 SGHDN, CDR2 FVKESK. DNA for the CDR3: TGTGCCAGCAGCCAAGCCCCATCAAGCTCTGGGGCCAACGTCCTGACTTTC. It specifies CASSQAPSSSGANVLTF.

This clonotype was observed at least ten times. The chain recombines TRBV24-1 with TRBJ2-3, with D perhaps matching TRBD1 or TRBD2 (5 bases each). The CDR3 has 15 residues. Germline V CDR1 and CDR2: KGHDR, SFDVKD. The V end lost 1 base, the J end lost 4 bases, and 11 bases lay between the germline ends. The CDR3 coding sequence is TGTGCCACCAGTGATTTCTCGGGGCCATCAGATACGCAGTATTTT. It specifies CATSDFSGPSDTQYF.